This T cell receptor (beta chain) was profiled in a study of CD8 T cells in Susac syndrome. TCR beta was sequenced from blood CD8+ and CD4+ T cells. Random hexamers served to reverse transcribe roughly 0.45 to 1 ug RNA. TCRdb re-analysed the immunoSEQ multiplex PCR reads in MiXCR, keeping a single row per CDR3 protein. Of 150,000 to 200,000 distinct CDR3 sequences in the sample, 90% to 95% were seen once. V was cut by 4 bases and J by 2 bases, with 12 bases left in between. Germline loops: CDR1 SGHRS, CDR2 YFSETQ. This CDR3 has 14 residues. Sequenced input: CD4+ T cells from PBMCs. J is TRBJ2-5 and V is TRBV5-1; D not certain. The clonotype originates from a human donor with multiple sclerosis. This CDR3 reads CASSKVRAQETQYF. CDR3 sequence (DNA): TGCGCCAGCAGCAAAGTCCGGGCACAAGAGACCCAGTACTTC.